Shown below are 32 T cell receptor beta chains from a single sample sequenced in a study of blood T cell repertoires in COVID-19. Repertoires were generated with immunoSEQ multiplex PCR, while TCRdb's copy carries only in-frame clones and drops some. The repertoire has around 190,000 clones, roughly 85% of them found once; the top ten carry about 5%. The specimen was peripheral blood. These TCRs come from an elderly woman with acute or convalescent COVID-19.

The CDR3, as DNA: TGTGCCAGCAGCCAAGAGAGGTTTTATGACAGAGAACAAGAGACCCAGTACTTC. This encodes CASSQERFYDREQETQYF. J is TRBJ2-5 and V is TRBV14, with D tentatively TRBD1 (5 bases). V was cut by 0 bases and J by 2 bases, with 19 bases left in between. The CDR3 sequence is 18 residues long. The germline CDR1 and CDR2 sequences are SGHDN and FVKESK.

This chain connects TRBV20-1 to TRBJ2-3, with 9 nucleotides matching TRBD2. The CDR3 covers 11 residues. Looked up from germline, CDR1 is DFQATT and CDR2 is SNEGSKA (reference sequence). The V segment lost 7 bases and the J segment 4 bases; nucleotides outside the gene matches: 0. As DNA, the CDR3 is TGCAGTGGCGGGAGGGCAGATACGCAGTATTTT. It is translated as CSGGRADTQYF.

V is TRBV5-1 and J is TRBJ2-7, with TRBD2 matching 10 bases. Germline CDR1 is SGHRS and CDR2 is YFSETQ. V gave up 4 bases and J gave up 2 bases; unmatched junction bases: 12. The CDR3 has 17 amino acids. The CDR3 loop is CASSALPTSGVAYEQYF. The CDR3 DNA sequence: TGCGCCAGCAGCGCGCTCCCTACTAGCGGGGTTGCCTACGAGCAGTACTTC. Full variable domain (remainder filled in from reference TRBV5-1 and TRBJ2-7): KAGVTQTPRYLIKTRGQQVTLSCSPISGHRSVSWYQQTPGQGLQFLFEYFSETQRNKGNFPGRFSGRQFSNSRSEMNVSTLELGDSALYLCASSALPTSGVAYEQYFGPGTRLTVT.

The chain carries TRBV15 and TRBJ1-5; TRBD1 matches 10 bases. Germline V gene sequence: CDR1 LNHNV, CDR2 YYDKDF (reference sequence). J lost 7 bases, V lost 0 bases, and 6 bases had no gene match. This CDR3 spans 16 amino acids. Here the CDR3 reads CATSRDGTGVKQPQHF. CDR3 in DNA: TGTGCCACCAGCAGAGATGGGACAGGGGTAAAGCAGCCCCAGCATTTT.

This chain uses TRBV6-5 with TRBJ1-1; 7 bases fit TRBD1. In germline, CDR1 is MNHEY, CDR2 SVGAGI. J was trimmed by 4 bases and V by 5 bases; bases with no gene match: 7. This CDR3 has 14 residues. The CDR3 DNA sequence: TGTGCCAGCAGTCCGGGACAGTCCCGCACTGAAGCTTTCTTT. The encoded protein is CASSPGQSRTEAFF.

The chain recombines TRBV19 with TRBJ1-1; no clear D. There are 14 residues in the CDR3. V shed 7 bases and J shed 4 bases, with 16 bases lying between them. CDR1 and CDR2 from the germline V gene are LNHDA and SQIVND (reference sequence). The CDR3 sequence: CASTPTAVGTEAFF. CDR3 coding DNA: TGTGCCAGTACCCCGACGGCGGTTGGCACTGAAGCTTTCTTT.

This clone was seen a few times. The chain joins TRBV3-1 (or the pseudogene TRBV3-2) to TRBJ2-1; weak D call: TRBD2 (6 bases). V was pared by 1 base and J by 8 bases, with 12 bases between. Germline V gene sequence: CDR1 LGHDT, CDR2 YNNKEL (reference sequence). There are 14 residues in the CDR3. CDR3 in DNA: TGTGCCAGCAGCCAAGGCGGGGCGGTTGATGAGCAGTTCTTC. Translating it yields CASSQGGAVDEQFF.

This clone was observed a few times. For the CDR3, the DNA is TGTGCCAGTAGTTTCCCGACAGCACACTATGGCTACACCTTC. Its protein product is CASSFPTAHYGYTF. This rearrangement joins TRBV19 to TRBJ1-2, with D maybe TRBD1 (5 bases). Trimming took 5 bases from V and 3 from J, leaving 13 bases between them. Per the germline V gene, CDR1 is LNHDA and CDR2 is SQIVND (reference sequence). The CDR3 runs to 14 residues.

The chain recombines TRBV9 with TRBJ2-1, with 13 bases aligning to TRBD2. Germline-derived CDR1 and CDR2 are SGDLS and YYNGEE. The V segment lost 3 bases and the J segment 6 bases; nucleotides outside the gene matches: 3. The CDR3 loop spans 15 amino acids. This CDR3 is CASSGGLAGSNEQFF. The CDR3 DNA reads as TGTGCCAGCAGCGGGGGACTAGCGGGAAGCAATGAGCAGTTCTTC.

This chain joins TRBV25-1 and TRBJ2-5, with D tentatively TRBD1 (5 bases). V lost 6 bases, J lost 5 bases, and 10 bases lay in between. The CDR3 contains 12 residues. Germline CDR1 MGHDK, CDR2 SYGVNS. CDR3 protein: CASSLGRETQYF. CDR3 in DNA: TGTGCCAGCAGCTTGGGGCGGGAGACCCAGTACTTC.

This chain connects TRBV29-1 to TRBJ1-5; possibly TRBD1 for D (6 bases). With 6 bases removed from V and 0 bases from J, the gap between germline ends came to 15 bases. Germline V gene sequence: CDR1 SQVTM, CDR2 ANQGSEA. The CDR3 extends over 15 amino acids. The CDR3 sequence is CSVGAGAYSNQPQHF. CDR3 in DNA: TGCAGCGTGGGGGCAGGGGCCTATAGCAATCAGCCCCAGCATTTT.

This clone showed up just once. The rearrangement uses TRBV7-2 and TRBJ2-1, with D hard to call. With 1 base removed from V and 6 bases from J, the gap between germline ends came to 16 bases. The CDR3 spans 16 residues. Germline V gene data show CDR1 as SGHTA and CDR2 as FQGNSA. The CDR3 loop reads CASSLVALVVGNEQFF. DNA for the CDR3: TGTGCCAGCAGCTTAGTTGCGCTAGTGGTGGGCAATGAGCAGTTCTTC.

This chain links TRBV6-5 with TRBJ1-5, with a weak D call TRBD1 (5 bases). The CDR3 covers 13 residues. V was trimmed by 5 bases and J by 5 bases, leaving 10 bases between them. CDR1 and CDR2 from the germline V gene are MNHEY and SVGAGI. CDR3 amino acids: CASSRQPDQPQHF. The CDR3 DNA reads TGTGCCAGCAGTAGACAGCCAGATCAGCCCCAGCATTTT.

The J gene is TRBJ2-2, the V gene TRBV7-9; 8 bases match TRBD1. The CDR3 runs 17 residues. Germline lookup yields CDR1 SEHNR and CDR2 FQNEAQ (reference sequence). The V gene end was trimmed by 6 bases and the J gene end by 1 base; junction bases not matched to a gene: 10. This chain's CDR3 is CASRRDRGALNTGELFF. The CDR3 DNA reads as TGTGCCAGCAGGCGAGACAGGGGTGCCTTGAACACCGGGGAGCTGTTTTTT.

The chain uses TRBV7-9 and TRBJ1-2, with 11 bases matching TRBD1. The CDR3 sequence is 15 residues long. Trimming cost V 5 bases and J 5 bases; bases outside gene matches: 7. The germline gives CDR1 SEHNR, CDR2 FQNEAQ (reference sequence). The CDR3 sequence is CASSATGTGGYGYTF. In DNA, the CDR3 is TGTGCCAGCAGCGCAACCGGGACAGGGGGATATGGCTACACCTTC.

This clone was seen a handful of times. V and J are TRBV29-1 and TRBJ2-7, with TRBD2 identical over 8 bases. Per germline, CDR1 SQVTM and CDR2 ANQGSEA. J gave up 4 bases and V 4 bases, and 9 bases lay outside the gene matches. The CDR3 has 14 residues. The CDR3, as DNA: TGCAGCGTTGGCCAAGCGGGAGTCAGATACGAGCAGTACTTC. It translates to CSVGQAGVRYEQYF.

The chain recombines TRBV6-6 with TRBJ1-2; tentative D call: TRBD1 (6 bases). Germline CDR1 reads MNHNY; CDR2 reads SVGAGI (reference sequence). The CDR3 runs 13 residues. Trimming removed 6 bases at V and 2 bases at J, with 10 bases between. CDR3 DNA sequence: TGTGCCAGCAGACGGACAGCCAACTATGGCTACACCTTC. Translation gives CASRRTANYGYTF.

The V gene is TRBV7-6, the J gene TRBJ2-7, with 8 bases matching TRBD2. The CDR3 runs to 15 residues. The germline CDR1 and CDR2 sequences are SGHVS and FNYEAQ. Germline trimming cut 2 bases from V and 1 base from J; bases unmatched to any gene: 4. The DNA of the CDR3 is TGTGCCAGCAGCTTAACGCGGGGGGTTTCCTACGAGCAGTACTTC. Translation gives CASSLTRGVSYEQYF.

The chain joins TRBV5-1 to TRBJ2-2; 7 nucleotides line up with TRBD2. The CDR3 loop spans 14 amino acids. Germline V gene lookup returns CDR1 SGHRS and CDR2 YFSETQ. The junction had 0 bases not matched to a gene; V was cut back by 0 bases and J by 4 bases. As DNA, the CDR3 is TGCGCCAGCAGCTTGGGACTAGCCACCGGGGAGCTGTTTTTT. Its protein product is CASSLGLATGELFF.

The rearrangement uses TRBV4-2 and TRBJ2-1; D may be TRBD1 (6 bases). V lost 2 bases and J 6 bases, leaving 14 bases between the germline ends. Germline lookup yields CDR1 LGHNA and CDR2 YNFKEQ. There are 15 residues in the CDR3. CDR3 sequence: CASSQLTGNLNEQFF. The DNA of the CDR3 is TGTGCCAGCAGCCAATTAACAGGGAATCTCAATGAGCAGTTCTTC.

The chain carries TRBV5-1 and TRBJ2-2, with 7 bases aligning to TRBD1. This CDR3 region has 15 residues. Germline trimming cut 4 bases from V and 3 bases from J; bases unmatched to any gene: 6. The germline CDR1 and CDR2 sequences are SGHRS and YFSETQ. The CDR3 coding sequence is TGCGCCAGCAGCACTAGGCAGGGGGACACCGGGGAGCTGTTTTTT. It translates to CASSTRQGDTGELFF. The full variable domain, in which reference TRBV5-1 and TRBJ2-2 provide the parts outside the CDR3, is KAGVTQTPRYLIKTRGQQVTLSCSPISGHRSVSWYQQTPGQGLQFLFEYFSETQRNKGNFPGRFSGRQFSNSRSEMNVSTLELGDSALYLCASSTRQGDTGELFFGEGSRLTVL.

This clone occurred once. The chain joins TRBV28 to TRBJ2-2; TRBD1 agrees at 11 bases. The J segment lost 4 bases and the V segment lost 6 bases, leaving 4 bases of the junction unmatched. CDR3 length equals 15 residues. Looked up from germline, CDR1 is MDHEN and CDR2 is SYDVKM. The CDR3 is CASRGTGGITGELFF. In nucleotides, the CDR3 is TGTGCCAGCAGGGGGACAGGGGGTATCACCGGGGAGCTGTTTTTT.

This clone appeared once. The chain combines TRBV9 with TRBJ1-6; D may be TRBD1 (6 bases). There are 16 residues in the CDR3. The V end was cut by 4 bases, the J end by 6 bases, with 17 bases between. Germline-derived CDR1 and CDR2 are SGDLS and YYNGEE. The CDR3: CASSTLPGAGNSPLHF. CDR3 bases: TGTGCCAGCAGCACTCTCCCAGGGGCAGGTAATTCACCCCTCCACTTT.

The V and J genes are TRBV5-1 and TRBJ1-2; 7 bases match TRBD1. This CDR3 comprises 15 residues. Trimming removed 4 bases from V and 8 bases from J; junction bases left unmatched: 14. Germline values: CDR1 SGHRS, CDR2 YFSETQ. The CDR3 region has the DNA TGCGCCAGCAGCCCAAGACCGGGACAGCTGAGCGGCTACACCTTC. Translation gives CASSPRPGQLSGYTF.

This clone was picked up a small number of times. This chain uses TRBV10-3 with TRBJ2-1, with D unclear. This CDR3 comprises 15 residues. Trimming stripped 3 bases from V and 0 bases from J, with 9 bases between. CDR1 is ENHRY and CDR2 is SYGVKD in the germline V gene. The CDR3 DNA is TGTGCCATCAGTGACGGCCCGGGCTCCTACAATGAGCAGTTCTTC. It encodes CAISDGPGSYNEQFF.

The rearrangement joins TRBV5-6 to TRBJ2-1; 8 nucleotides match TRBD2. V lost 2 bases, J lost 2 bases, and 3 bases stayed unmatched. Germline V lookup: CDR1 SGHDT, CDR2 YYEEEE. The CDR3 covers 15 residues. DNA for the CDR3: TGTGCCAGCAGCTTTTTGCGGGAGGCCTACAATGAGCAGTTCTTC. It is translated as CASSFLREAYNEQFF.

V and J are TRBV7-2 and TRBJ2-1, with D tentatively TRBD1 (5 bases). The CDR3 extends over 14 amino acids. Trimming removed 2 bases at V and 7 bases at J, with 12 bases between. CDR1 SGHTA and CDR2 FQGNSA come from the germline V gene. CDR3 bases: TGTGCCAGCAGCTTACAGGGTTTGAGGAATGAGCAGTTCTTC. As protein: CASSLQGLRNEQFF.

This chain joins TRBV29-1 and TRBJ2-1, with a possible D match to TRBD2 (5 bases). The CDR3 runs to 13 residues. Germline V gives CDR1 SQVTM, CDR2 ANQGSEA. The V and J ends lost 5 bases and 0 bases respectively, with 8 bases between them. The CDR3 sequence is CSVRGNSYNEQFF. Written as DNA, the CDR3 is TGCAGCGTTAGAGGGAACTCCTACAATGAGCAGTTCTTC.

The chain links TRBV12-5 to TRBJ1-3; possible D gene TRBD1, 6 bases. V was pared by 3 bases and J by 2 bases, with 20 bases between. The CDR3 contains 18 residues. CDR1 and CDR2 from the germline V gene are LGHNT and FRNRAP. CDR3 region: CASGFEQKQGRAGNTIYF. DNA of the CDR3: TGTGCTAGTGGTTTCGAACAAAAACAGGGACGGGCTGGAAACACCATATATTTT.

CDR3 residues: CASSLDRASDEQYF. CDR3 coding DNA: TGTGCCAGCAGTCTCGACAGGGCAAGCGACGAGCAGTACTTC. This sequence joins TRBV7-2 and TRBJ2-7; 7 bases match TRBD1. Trimming removed 6 bases from V and 5 bases from J; junction bases left unmatched: 10. The CDR3 is made up of 14 amino acids. Germline CDR1 is SGHTA and CDR2 is FQGNSA.

The genes are TRBV28 and TRBJ2-3, with D possibly matching TRBD2 (5 bases). Germline loops: CDR1 MDHEN, CDR2 SYDVKM. V shed 2 bases and J shed 10 bases, with 13 bases lying between them. The CDR3 totals 13 residues. CDR3 sequence: CASSLTDSRAQYF. CDR3 sequence (DNA): TGTGCCAGCAGTTTAACGGACTCCCGGGCGCAGTATTTT.

The chain carries TRBV18 and TRBJ2-1, with 8 bases identical to TRBD2. CDR1 is KGHSH, CDR2 LQKENI, per germline. This CDR3 spans 15 amino acids. The V gene end was trimmed by 3 bases and the J gene end by 8 bases; junction bases not matched to a gene: 9. The CDR3 DNA reads as TGTGCCAGCTCACCCATGGGACTAGAGATCCATGAGCAGTTCTTC. This translates into CASSPMGLEIHEQFF.